Listed below are T cell receptor beta chains from one sample, sequenced in a study of T cells in Graves' hyperthyroidism and ophthalmopathy. TCRdb called the multiplex PCR reads again in MiXCR, with one record for every CDR3 protein. The profile shows about 200,000 distinct CDR3 sequences, 17% of them singletons. Sequences were obtained from blood. Receptors were obtained from a woman aged 45-65 years with Graves' hyperthyroidism. The CDR3 runs from the conserved cysteine through the conserved F or W. The D gene is left open where the match is weak. Where a row states a size, it is once, few, many or the class of an expanded clone; other rows omit it.

many	TRBV27	NA	TRBJ1-1	CASSRQNTEAFF	TGTGCCAGCAGCAGGCAGAACACTGAAGCTTTCTTT
many	TRBV7-3	TRBD2	TRBJ2-1	CASSLGLAGVSSYNEQFF	TGTGCCAGCAGCTTAGGACTAGCGGGAGTTAGCTCCTACAATGAGCAGTTCTTC
NA	TRBV6-2/TRBV6-3	NA	TRBJ1-4	CANSSFRQEKLFF	TGTGCCAACAGCTCCTTCAGACAGGAAAAACTGTTTTTT
many	TRBV9	TRBD2	TRBJ2-5	CASSVEGAGVAGETQYF	TGTGCCAGCAGCGTAGAAGGAGCGGGAGTCGCGGGAGAGACCCAGTACTTC
NA	TRBV10-3	NA	TRBJ1-1	CAISESRGGTEAFF	TGTGCCATCAGTGAGTCGAGGGGGGGGACTGAAGCTTTCTTT
few	TRBV19	NA	TRBJ2-7	CASSIDPTYYEQYF	TGTGCCAGTAGTATAGACCCGACTTATTACGAGCAGTACTTC
NA	TRBV29-1	TRBD1	TRBJ2-1	CGADLRTGTNEQFF	TGCGGCGCAGACCTGCGGACAGGGACTAATGAGCAGTTCTTC
NA	TRBV9	NA	TRBJ1-3	CASSVGGRSGRLAGNTIYF	TGTGCCAGCAGCGTAGGTGGCAGGTCAGGACGCTTGGCTGGAAACACCATATATTTT
many	TRBV28	TRBD2	TRBJ2-1	CASSASGTSGNNEQFF	TGTGCCAGCAGCGCCTCCGGGACTAGCGGCAACAATGAGCAGTTCTTC
NA	TRBV6-5	NA	TRBJ2-2	CASSSRGTPTGELFF	TGTGCCAGCAGTTCCCGCGGGACGCCAACCGGGGAGCTGTTTTTT
many	TRBV11-2	NA	TRBJ2-2	CASSLRSDTGELFF	TGTGCCAGCAGCTTAAGATCGGACACCGGGGAGCTGTTTTTT
NA	TRBV19	TRBD2	TRBJ2-3	CASSPQTSGSVTDTQYF	TGTGCCAGTAGTCCCCAGACTAGCGGGAGCGTTACAGATACGCAGTATTTT
NA	TRBV20-1	NA	TRBJ2-1	CSAMEGPNEQFF	TGCAGTGCTATGGAGGGTCCCAATGAGCAGTTCTTC
NA	TRBV11-2	NA	TRBJ2-2	CASSLISGTGELFF	TGTGCCAGCAGCCTAATTAGCGGCACCGGGGAGCTGTTTTTT
few	TRBV16	TRBD2	TRBJ2-1	CASSQSSSGVNNEQFF	TGTGCCAGCAGCCAATCGTCTAGCGGAGTTAACAATGAGCAGTTCTTC
many	TRBV7-9	NA	TRBJ1-4	CASSLFGAVNNEKLFF	TGTGCCAGCAGCTTATTCGGAGCAGTGAATAATGAAAAACTGTTTTTT
few	TRBV13	NA	TRBJ2-4	CASSLGTGQTAKNIQYF	TGTGCCAGCAGCTTAGGCACCGGACAGACTGCCAAAAACATTCAGTACTTC
many	TRBV20-1	NA	TRBJ2-5	CSARRETQYF	TGCAGTGCTAGACGAGAGACCCAGTACTTC
NA	TRBV4-1	TRBD2	TRBJ2-2	CASSQVLAGYANTGELFF	TGCGCCAGCAGCCAAGTGTTAGCGGGGTACGCGAACACCGGGGAGCTGTTTTTT
many	TRBV20-1	NA	TRBJ1-6	CSARATAGNSPLHF	TGCAGTGCTAGAGCGACAGCGGGGAATTCACCCCTCCACTTT
many	TRBV12-3/TRBV12-4	NA	TRBJ2-5	CASSLPGYQETQYF	TGTGCCAGCAGTTTACCCGGGTACCAAGAGACCCAGTACTTC
many	TRBV7-3	NA	TRBJ2-1	CASSLTGEAGGEQFF	TGTGCCAGCAGCTTAACGGGGGAGGCCGGCGGTGAGCAGTTCTTC
many	TRBV6-1	TRBD1	TRBJ2-5	CAGGQGYETQYF	TGTGCCGGAGGACAGGGATATGAGACCCAGTACTTC
NA	TRBV15	NA	TRBJ2-4	CATSRIVAVAKNIQYF	TGTGCCACCAGCAGAATAGTAGCGGTAGCCAAAAACATTCAGTACTTC
many	TRBV5-1	NA	TRBJ1-1	CASSLDRPNTEAFF	TGCGCCAGCAGCTTGGACAGGCCGAACACTGAAGCTTTCTTT
many	TRBV12-3/TRBV12-4	TRBD1	TRBJ1-1	CASSLTGATEAFF	TGTGCCAGCAGTTTGACAGGGGCGACTGAAGCTTTCTTT
many	TRBV18	TRBD2	TRBJ2-1	CASSPVTSGSGEQFF	TGTGCCAGCTCACCTGTGACTAGCGGGAGTGGTGAGCAGTTCTTC
many	TRBV6-2/TRBV6-3	TRBD2	TRBJ2-1	CASSYTTSGYNEQFF	TGTGCCAGCAGTTACACGACTAGCGGATACAATGAGCAGTTCTTC
NA	TRBV20-1	NA	TRBJ2-5	CSARSSQETQYF	TGCAGTGCTAGGTCTAGTCAAGAGACCCAGTACTTC
many	TRBV19	NA	TRBJ2-1	CASSISSGRLGVYNEQFF	TGTGCCAGTAGTATATCATCGGGCCGACTAGGGGTCTACAATGAGCAGTTCTTC
NA	TRBV6-1	TRBD2	TRBJ2-3	CASRGLAGGPDTQYF	TGTGCCAGCAGGGGACTAGCGGGAGGACCAGATACGCAGTATTTT
NA	TRBV5-1	NA	TRBJ1-4	CASSLATTATNEKLFF	TGCGCCAGCAGCTTGGCCACGACAGCAACTAATGAAAAACTGTTTTTT
NA	TRBV28	NA	TRBJ2-7	CASSFIRGLREQYF	TGTGCCAGCAGTTTTATACGGGGTCTACGCGAGCAGTACTTC
NA	TRBV5-1	NA	TRBJ2-5	CASSLGRLETQYF	TGCGCCAGCAGCTTGGGGAGATTGGAGACCCAGTACTTC
few	TRBV19	NA	TRBJ1-1	CASSIVRGTEAFF	TGTGCCAGTAGTATAGTAAGGGGGACTGAAGCTTTCTTT
few	TRBV3-1	TRBD2	TRBJ2-2	CASSQAVTSGVGKLFF	TGTGCCAGCAGCCAAGCTGTGACTAGCGGGGTCGGGAAGCTGTTTTTT
many	TRBV7-9	NA	TRBJ2-7	CASSLEGGIHEQYF	TGTGCCAGCAGCTTAGAAGGGGGGATCCACGAGCAGTACTTC
once	TRBV28	TRBD2	TRBJ2-1	CASSLQTSGRSPYNEQFF	TGTGCCAGCAGTTTACAGACTAGCGGGAGGAGTCCCTACAATGAGCAGTTCTTC
NA	TRBV20-1	NA	TRBJ1-2	CSARENSLNYGYTF	TGCAGTGCTAGAGAGAACAGCCTCAACTATGGCTACACCTTC
few	TRBV12-3/TRBV12-4	NA	TRBJ2-4	CASSLRGSEAKNIQYF	TGTGCCAGCAGTTTAAGAGGGTCGGAAGCCAAAAACATTCAGTACTTC
many	TRBV10-3	NA	TRBJ1-1	CAIRYRVDTEAFF	TGTGCCATCAGATACAGGGTCGACACTGAAGCTTTCTTT